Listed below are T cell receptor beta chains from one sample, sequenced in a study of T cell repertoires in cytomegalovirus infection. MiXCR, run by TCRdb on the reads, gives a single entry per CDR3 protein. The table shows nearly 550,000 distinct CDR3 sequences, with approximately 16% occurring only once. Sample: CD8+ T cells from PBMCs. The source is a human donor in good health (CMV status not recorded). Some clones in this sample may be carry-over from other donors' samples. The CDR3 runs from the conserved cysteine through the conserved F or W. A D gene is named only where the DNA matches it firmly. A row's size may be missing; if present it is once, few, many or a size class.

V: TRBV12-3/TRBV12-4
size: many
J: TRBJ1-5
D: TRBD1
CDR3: CASSTQGGNQPQHF
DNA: TGTGCCAGCAGCACACAGGGGGGCAATCAGCCCCAGCATTTT

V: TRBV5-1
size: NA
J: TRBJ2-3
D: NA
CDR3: CASTPQVSPGDTQYF
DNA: TGCGCCAGCACCCCCCAAGTCTCGCCGGGAGATACGCAGTATTTT

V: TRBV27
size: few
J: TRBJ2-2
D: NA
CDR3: CASSFTRVDGELFF
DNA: TGTGCCAGCAGTTTCACCAGGGTTGACGGGGAGCTGTTTTTT

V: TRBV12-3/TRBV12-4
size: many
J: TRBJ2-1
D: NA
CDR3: CASSPGAYSYNEQFF
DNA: TGTGCCAGCAGTCCCGGGGCCTACTCCTACAATGAGCAGTTCTTC

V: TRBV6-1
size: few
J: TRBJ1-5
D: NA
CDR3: CASSEVLGQPQHF
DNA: TGTGCCAGCAGTGAGGTGTTGGGTCAGCCCCAGCATTTT

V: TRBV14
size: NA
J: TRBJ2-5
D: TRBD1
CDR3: CASSRSPRDSGRRETQYF
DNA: TGTGCCAGCAGCCGATCACCTCGGGACAGTGGGCGTCGGGAGACCCAGTACTTC

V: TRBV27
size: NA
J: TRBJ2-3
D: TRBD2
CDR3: CASSPYDLAGGPGDTQYF
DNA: TGTGCCAGCAGTCCCTACGATCTAGCGGGAGGGCCAGGGGATACGCAGTATTTT

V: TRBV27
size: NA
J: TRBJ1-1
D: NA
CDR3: CASSPFQGNTEAFF
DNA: TGTGCCAGCAGTCCCTTCCAGGGGAACACTGAAGCTTTCTTT

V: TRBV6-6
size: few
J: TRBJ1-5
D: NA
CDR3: CASSYEGSNQPQHF
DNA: TGTGCCAGCAGTTACGAGGGTAGCAATCAGCCCCAGCATTTT

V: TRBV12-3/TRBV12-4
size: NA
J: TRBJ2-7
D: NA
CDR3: CASSLEDRSSYEQYF
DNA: TGTGCCAGCAGTTTGGAGGACAGATCCTCCTACGAGCAGTACTTC

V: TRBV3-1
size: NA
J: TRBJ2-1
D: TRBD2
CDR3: CASSQDPDSGGENEQFF
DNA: TGTGCCAGCAGCCAAGATCCGGATAGCGGGGGGGAGAATGAGCAGTTCTTC

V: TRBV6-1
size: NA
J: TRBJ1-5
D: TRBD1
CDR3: CASSDAGTGANQPQHF
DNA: TGTGCCAGCAGTGACGCCGGGACAGGGGCTAATCAGCCCCAGCATTTT

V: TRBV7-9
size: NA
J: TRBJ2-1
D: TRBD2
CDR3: CASSRPASGKSSYNEQFF
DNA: TGTGCCAGCAGCCGACCGGCTAGCGGGAAGAGCTCCTACAATGAGCAGTTCTTC

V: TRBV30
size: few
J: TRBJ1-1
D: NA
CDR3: CAWSETETEAFF
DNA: TGTGCCTGGAGTGAGACAGAAACTGAAGCTTTCTTT

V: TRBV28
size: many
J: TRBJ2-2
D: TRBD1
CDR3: CASRASLGDRTGRATGELFF
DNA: TGTGCCAGCAGAGCCAGTTTAGGGGATCGGACAGGTCGGGCCACCGGGGAGCTGTTTTTT

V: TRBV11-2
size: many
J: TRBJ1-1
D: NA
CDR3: CASSPWGREQYTEAFF
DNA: TGTGCCAGCAGCCCATGGGGTAGGGAGCAGTACACTGAAGCTTTCTTT

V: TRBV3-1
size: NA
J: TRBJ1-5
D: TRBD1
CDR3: CASSQEQGGGQPQHF
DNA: TGTGCCAGCAGCCAAGAACAGGGGGGAGGACAGCCCCAGCATTTT

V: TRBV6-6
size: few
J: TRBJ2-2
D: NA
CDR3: CASSYSAATGGVAGELFF
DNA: TGTGCCAGCAGTTACTCCGCGGCGACTGGTGGGGTCGCCGGGGAGCTGTTTTTT

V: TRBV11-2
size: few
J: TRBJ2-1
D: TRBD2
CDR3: CASSFFRGGRDEQFF
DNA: TGTGCCAGCAGCTTTTTCCGGGGGGGCCGCGATGAGCAGTTCTTC

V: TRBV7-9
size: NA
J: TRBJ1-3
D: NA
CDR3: CAGLTPRVTTGNTIYF
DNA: TGTGCCGGCCTTACGCCGCGGGTTACTACTGGAAACACCATATATTTT

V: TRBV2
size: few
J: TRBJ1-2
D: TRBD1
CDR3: CASRDQGVYGYTF
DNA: TGTGCCAGCAGAGATCAGGGGGTCTATGGCTACACCTTC

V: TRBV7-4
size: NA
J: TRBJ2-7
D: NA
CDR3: CASSLGADEQYF
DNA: TGTGCCAGCAGCTTAGGGGCGGACGAGCAGTACTTC

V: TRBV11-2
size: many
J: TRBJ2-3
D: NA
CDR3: CASSPGKKLITDTQYF
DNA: TGTGCCAGCAGCCCGGGAAAAAAGCTGATCACAGATACGCAGTATTTT

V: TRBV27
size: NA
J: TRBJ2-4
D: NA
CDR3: CASSSSPTGLAKNIQYF
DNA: TGTGCCAGCAGTTCCTCCCCGACAGGCTTAGCCAAAAACATTCAGTACTTC